The 7 T cell receptor beta chains below all came from one sample that was sequenced in a study of blood T cell repertoires in COVID-19. Sequenced by immunoSEQ multiplex PCR; TCRdb stores in-frame clones only, minus some. The sample has 140,000 to 150,000 clones, approximately 88% seen once. Material: peripheral blood. The source is a woman between 50 and 59 years old with acute or convalescent COVID-19.

This chain uses TRBV7-3 with TRBJ1-1; no clear D gene. The V end was cut by 3 bases, the J end by 6 bases, with 14 bases between. The CDR3 spans 14 residues. CDR1 and CDR2 (germline): SGHTA, FQGTGA. The CDR3: CASSLAGISSEAFF. In nucleotides, the CDR3 is TGTGCCAGCAGCTTGGCGGGGATTAGTTCTGAAGCTTTCTTT.

The chain recombines TRBV5-4 with TRBJ1-1; 10 bases fit TRBD1. V trimming: 3 bases; J trimming: 4 bases; junction bases outside the gene matches: 6. This CDR3 has 15 residues. Per germline, CDR1 SGHNT and CDR2 YYREEE (reference sequence). The CDR3 spells CASSWPGQGGTEAFF. CDR3 nucleotide sequence: TGTGCCAGCAGCTGGCCTGGACAGGGGGGCACTGAAGCTTTCTTT. The whole variable domain, filled in from reference TRBV5-4 and TRBJ1-1, reads ETGVTQSPTHLIKTRGQQVTLRCSSQSGHNTVSWYQQALGQGPQFIFQYYREEENGRGNFPPRFSGLQFPNYSSELNVNALELDDSALYLCASSWPGQGGTEAFFGQGTRLTVV.

This clone was counted a few times. J is TRBJ1-1 and V is TRBV19; tentative D call: TRBD1 (5 bases). CDR3 size: 13 residues. V was shortened by 3 bases and J by 5 bases, with 10 bases between the two germline ends. Germline V gives CDR1 LNHDA, CDR2 SQIVND (reference sequence). The CDR3 loop is CASSMVEGTEAFF. The DNA of the CDR3 is TGTGCCAGTAGTATGGTGGAGGGGACTGAAGCTTTCTTT.

J is TRBJ2-1 and V is TRBV12-3 or TRBV12-4; D perhaps matches TRBD2 (6 bases). V lost 6 bases to trimming and J lost 15 bases, with 21 bases between them. The CDR3 consists of 13 residues. CDR3 bases: TGTGCCAGCAGCCTAGGGAGAGCGGGTGACGGGTTCTTC. As protein: CASSLGRAGDGFF.

The chain joins TRBV6-5 to TRBJ1-1; D remains ambiguous. V shed 6 bases and J shed 7 bases, with 12 bases lying between them. CDR3 size: 12 residues. From germline, CDR1 is MNHEY and CDR2 SVGAGI. CDR3 region: CASRTELGEAFF. The CDR3 DNA is TGTGCCAGCAGGACTGAATTAGGTGAAGCTTTCTTT.

The CDR3 sequence is CASSLQGQGHGYTF. CDR3 in DNA: TGCGCCAGCAGCTTACAGGGACAGGGACATGGCTACACCTTC. This chain joins TRBV5-1 and TRBJ1-2, with 9 bases identical to TRBD1. The CDR3 is 14 residues long. Germline loops: CDR1 SGHRS, CDR2 YFSETQ. Unmatched junction bases numbered 5, after V lost 2 bases and J lost 6 bases.

This chain links TRBV14 with TRBJ2-3, with 7 bases aligning to TRBD2. This CDR3 spans 14 amino acids. The V gene end was trimmed by 4 bases and the J gene end by 2 bases; junction bases not matched to a gene: 3. Germline V gene sequence: CDR1 SGHDN, CDR2 FVKESK. The CDR3 spells CASSPSGNTDTQYF. The CDR3 bases are TGTGCCAGCAGCCCTAGCGGCAACACAGATACGCAGTATTTT.